Listed below are T cell receptor beta chains from one sample, sequenced in a study of T cells after yellow fever vaccination. TCRdb re-analysed the 5' RACE reads in MiXCR, keeping a single row per CDR3 protein. The sample has about 350,000 distinct CDR3 sequences, under 14% seen once. Here the sequenced sample was PBMCs, taken on the day of the first yellow fever vaccination. The source of these receptors is a man aged 18 to 30 who received the YFV17D yellow fever vaccine. The CDR3 runs from the conserved cysteine through the conserved F or W. The order of the fields is V gene, J gene, clone size, D gene, CDR3 DNA, CDR3 protein. D genes are given only for firm matches. Not every row has a clone size; where given, it reads once, few, many or a size class.

>TRBV18|TRBJ2-1|many|.
TGTGCCAGCTCACCAGCAGCCCGGTACCCCTACAATGAGCAGTTCTTC
CASSPAARYPYNEQFF
>TRBV5-1|TRBJ2-1|many|TRBD1
TGCGCCAGCAGCAAGGACAGGGCCGACAATGAGCAGTTCTTC
CASSKDRADNEQFF
>TRBV5-6|TRBJ2-7|few|.
TGTGCCAGCAGCTTGATTACAGGCTACGAGCAGTACTTC
CASSLITGYEQYF
>TRBV5-5|TRBJ1-1|few|.
TGTGCCAGCAGCTACATAGGAAGGGACACTGAAGCTTTCTTT
CASSYIGRDTEAFF
>TRBV3-1|TRBJ2-4|.|.
TGTGCCAGCAGCCAGCGAGCGAGACAGGATCAGTACTTC
CASSQRARQDQYF
>TRBV20-1|TRBJ2-3|few|TRBD2
TGCAGTGCTAAGGGACTAGCGGGGGAGGAAGATACGCAGTATTTT
CSAKGLAGEEDTQYF
>TRBV27|TRBJ2-7|many|.
TGTGCCAGCAGTTTCAGAGGGCAAGCCTACGAGCAGTACTTC
CASSFRGQAYEQYF
>TRBV7-3|TRBJ2-7|few|TRBD2
TGTGCCAGCAGCTTACAGCGGGGGCTCTCCTACGAGCAGTACTTC
CASSLQRGLSYEQYF
>TRBV6-1|TRBJ1-1|few|TRBD1
TGTGCCAGCAACCAGGACAGGGATCGCGAAGCTTTCTTT
CASNQDRDREAFF
>TRBV9|TRBJ2-5|.|.
TGTGCCAGCAGCGTAGCCGGGGAGAAGTGGGAGACCCAGTACTTC
CASSVAGEKWETQYF
>TRBV4-1|TRBJ2-1|.|.
TGCGCCAGCAGCCAAGGACTAGTCATATCATTGGATGAGCAGTTCTTC
CASSQGLVISLDEQFF
>TRBV29-1|TRBJ1-1|few|.
TGCAGCGTTGGAGGCAGGGACACTGAAGCTTTCTTT
CSVGGRDTEAFF
>TRBV29-1|TRBJ1-2|many|TRBD1
TGCAGCGGCCGACAGGGGGTCTATGGCTACACCTTC
CSGRQGVYGYTF
>TRBV12-3/TRBV12-4|TRBJ1-1|.|.
TGTGCCTGCCGAAGGCGGACTGAAGCTTTCTTT
CACRRRTEAFF
>TRBV7-2|TRBJ2-1|many|TRBD2
TGTGCCAGCAGCCGTCAGCGGGGATCCTACAATGAGCAGTTCTTC
CASSRQRGSYNEQFF
>TRBV2|TRBJ2-5|many|.
TGTGCCAGTGGGAGAGAGACCCAGTACTTC
CASGRETQYF
>TRBV6-2/TRBV6-3|TRBJ1-4|few|TRBD1
TGTGCCAGCACCTTACCCGGGACAGGATATGAAAAACTGTTTTTT
CASTLPGTGYEKLFF
>TRBV20-1|TRBJ2-2|few|.
TGCAGTGCTAGGCCTACGGGGCGCCGCACCGGGGAGCTGTTTTTT
CSARPTGRRTGELFF
>TRBV6-1|TRBJ2-1|many|TRBD2
TGTGCCAGCAGAGCACTAGCGGGGGGGCCCAGAAATGAGCAGTTCTTC
CASRALAGGPRNEQFF
>TRBV4-3|TRBJ2-1|.|.
TGCGCCAGCAGCCAGGAAGAGGACCCCTACAATGAGCAGTTCTTC
CASSQEEDPYNEQFF
>TRBV5-1|TRBJ1-5|few|TRBD1
TGCGCCAGCAGCCTCGGGACAGGGGAACAGCCCCAGCATTTT
CASSLGTGEQPQHF
>TRBV15|TRBJ1-2|few|TRBD1
TGTGCCACCAGCATTAGACAGGGACCCTATGGCTACACCTTC
CATSIRQGPYGYTF
>TRBV12-3/TRBV12-4|TRBJ2-7|.|TRBD1
TGTGCCAGCAGCTCCGGGACAGGGGGCTCCTACGAGCAGTACTTC
CASSSGTGGSYEQYF
>TRBV7-2|TRBJ2-3|many|TRBD2
TGTGCCAGCAGCCCCCTTGCGGGGGGGCTTCCAGATACGCAGTATTTT
CASSPLAGGLPDTQYF
>TRBV5-5|TRBJ1-1|.|TRBD1
TGTGCCAGCAGCCCCGGGACAGGGGTTACTGAAGCTTTCTTT
CASSPGTGVTEAFF
>TRBV5-1|TRBJ2-2|few|.
TGCGCCAGCAGCTTTAATGCCTTTGAGCTGTTTTTT
CASSFNAFELFF
>TRBV7-2|TRBJ2-5|.|.
TGTGCCAGCAGCTTAGTGGTGCTAGAAGTGACAGTGCAGACCCAGTACTTC
CASSLVVLEVTVQTQYF
>TRBV7-6|TRBJ1-1|few|TRBD1
TGTGCCAGCAGCGATTGGACAGGGATTAACACTGAAGCTTTCTTT
CASSDWTGINTEAFF
>TRBV4-1|TRBJ2-2|.|.
TGCGCCAACAGCCACCATGGGAACACCGGGGAGCTGTTTTTT
CANSHHGNTGELFF
>TRBV30|TRBJ2-7|.|.
TGTGCCTGGAGTAGACAGATCCCTGGGGAGCAGTACTTC
CAWSRQIPGEQYF
>TRBV5-1|TRBJ1-6|few|.
TGCGCCAGCAGTTCCGGGACAAAAGATTCACCCCTCCACTTT
CASSSGTKDSPLHF
>TRBV27|TRBJ2-7|.|TRBD2
TGTGCCAGCAGTTTCGGAGGGACTAGGTACGAGCAGTACTTC
CASSFGGTRYEQYF
>TRBV7-9|TRBJ2-2|many|.
TGTGCCAGCAGACTACTAGAGGAGAACACCGGGGAGCTGTTTTTT
CASRLLEENTGELFF
>TRBV9|TRBJ2-5|few|TRBD2
TGTGCCAGCAGCTTAGAAGGTCGGACTAGCGGGGGGCGGCAAGAGACCCAGTACTTC
CASSLEGRTSGGRQETQYF
>TRBV24-1|TRBJ2-3|few|.
TGTGCCACCAGCGCGGCCGATACGCAGTATTTT
CATSAADTQYF
>TRBV4-3|TRBJ2-2|few|.
TGCGCCAGCAGCCAACGCGGGGCGAACACCGGGGAGCTGTTTTTT
CASSQRGANTGELFF
>TRBV5-1|TRBJ2-7|few|.
TGCGCCAGCAGCCGAATAAGAGGGGGATTCTACGAGCAGTACTTC
CASSRIRGGFYEQYF
>TRBV19|TRBJ1-3|.|.
TGTGCCAGTAGTGATATGGGATCTGGAAACACCATATATTTT
CASSDMGSGNTIYF
>TRBV18|TRBJ2-2|.|TRBD1
TGTGCCAGCTCACCGGGACAGGTTACTACCGGGGAGCTGTTTTTT
CASSPGQVTTGELFF
>TRBV11-2|TRBJ2-1|.|TRBD2
TGTGCCAGCAGCTATCCTAGCGGGGGGGATGGAACCTACAATGAGCAGTTCTTC
CASSYPSGGDGTYNEQFF
>TRBV18|TRBJ1-6|few|.
TGTGCCAGCTCATCCGGGCAGGCGGCTCGGTCACCCCTCCACTTT
CASSSGQAARSPLHF
>TRBV15|TRBJ2-5|few|.
TGTGCCTCGACGGAGGGGGGGCCAGAGACCCAGTACTTC
CASTEGGPETQYF